One sample yielded the 6 T cell receptor beta chains listed below, sequenced in a study of low-dose radiotherapy and immunotherapy resistance in tumors. Alpha and beta chains were covered, as first-strand cDNA relied on TRAV- and TRBV-specific primers. Both a constant-region primer and a V-primer adapter served to amplify TCRs across roughly 20 PCR cycles. MiXCR was run by TCRdb on the reads, yielding one entry per CDR3 protein. This table holds approximately 90,000 distinct CDR3 sequences, roughly 9% found once. Indicated time point: before trial treatment. This sample comprised PBMCs, obtained before treatment. The source of these receptors is a male donor with prostate cancer.

For this clonotype: A far larger clone is one nucleotide away, so this likely arose from a read error. The conserved final phenylalanine or tryptophan is absent from the CDR3, which likely points to a read error. This chain joins TRBV6-6 and TRBJ2-1; D possibly corresponds to TRBD1 (6 bases). Germline loops: CDR1 MNHNY, CDR2 SVGAGI (reference sequence). This CDR3 is built from 13 residues. V was trimmed by 4 bases and J by 9 bases, leaving 13 bases between them. The CDR3 DNA reads as TGTGCCAGCAGTTCCCCCCAGGGGACTGAGCAGTTCTTG. Its protein is CASSSPQGTEQFL.

This clonotype was seen more than once but under ten times. The genes are TRBV7-9 and TRBJ2-7, with TRBD1 matching 7 bases. V gave up 4 bases and J gave up 3 bases; unmatched junction bases: 6. CDR3 length: 14 amino acids. Germline V gene sequence: CDR1 SEHNR, CDR2 FQNEAQ (reference sequence). This CDR3 reads CASSSQGVNYEQYF. The CDR3 coding sequence is TGTGCCAGCAGCTCCCAGGGGGTTAACTACGAGCAGTACTTC.

This clonotype showed up many times. The chain is built from TRBV29-1 and TRBJ2-5; 7 bases align to TRBD2. This CDR3 spans 13 amino acids. Trimming cost V 3 bases and J 5 bases; bases outside gene matches: 6. The V gene's germline CDR1 is SQVTM and CDR2 ANQGSEA. For the CDR3, the DNA is TGCAGCGTTGACGGCGGGAGTGGGGAGACCCAGTACTTC. Translation gives CSVDGGSGETQYF.

This clonotype was seen many times. The rearrangement uses TRBV25-1 and TRBJ2-3; TRBD1 might be the D (6 bases). The CDR3 is 13 residues long. The V end was cut by 3 bases, the J end by 6 bases, with 10 bases between. Germline CDR1 is MGHDK and CDR2 is SYGVNS. This CDR3 reads CASSEGARDTQYF. The DNA of the CDR3 is TGTGCCAGCAGTGAGGGGGCCCGGGATACGCAGTATTTT.

The rearrangement links TRBV5-1 to TRBJ2-6, with 8 bases fitting TRBD1. The germline CDR1 and CDR2 sequences are SGHRS and YFSETQ. CDR3 length: 14 amino acids. V shed 3 bases and J 10 bases; nucleotides not matched to a gene: 6. The CDR3 is CASSYPGQENVLTF. The CDR3 DNA follows: TGCGCCAGCAGCTACCCGGGACAGGAAAACGTCCTGACTTTC.

CDR3 region: CSVDVAGVNIQYF. The CDR3 nucleotides are TGCAGCGTCGACGTAGCGGGAGTGAACATTCAGTACTTC. This sequence joins TRBV29-1 and TRBJ2-4; 9 bases agree with TRBD2. Germline V gene lookup returns CDR1 SQVTM and CDR2 ANQGSEA. The junction had 7 bases not matched to a gene; V was cut back by 6 bases and J by 7 bases. The CDR3 totals 13 residues. The whole variable domain, filled in from reference TRBV29-1 and TRBJ2-4, reads SAVISQKPSRDICQRGTSLTIQCQVDSQVTMMFWYRQQPGQSLTLIATANQGSEATYESGFVIDKFPISRPNLTFSTLTVSNMSPEDSSIYLCSVDVAGVNIQYFGAGTRLSVL.